The sequence of this T cell receptor (beta chain) was determined in a study of PD-1 blockade in classical Hodgkin lymphoma. Study as a whole: Once every 2 weeks, patients received intravenous nivolumab at 3 mg/kg. The study's findings and limits: Researchers reported that CD4+ TCR diversity, though not CD8+, rose significantly by C4D1. Patients who began taking nivolumab under 1 year after ASCT were left out. For complete responders, baseline diversity was comparable to that of newly diagnosed patients.

Sequencing was performed with immunoSEQ multiplex PCR; in TCRdb, only in-frame clones are kept and a portion is missing. The sample records 90,000 to 110,000 clones, approximately 89% being singletons. Regarding this clone: Its specificity is unknown.

V shed 0 bases and J shed 0 bases, with 15 bases lying between them. Germline values: CDR1 LGHNA, CDR2 YNFKEQ. The length of the CDR3 is 17 residues. Indicated time point: cycle 4 day 1 (C4D1), after around six weeks of nivolumab. Relapse after autologous stem cell transplantation occurred in every patient, and brentuximab vedotin exposure varied. The input for sequencing was peripheral blood mononuclear cells (PBMCs), taken before the fourth cycle of nivolumab. The rearrangement uses TRBV4-2 and TRBJ2-7; either TRBD1 or TRBD2 may supply D (5 bases each). The clonotype comes from a human donor with classical Hodgkin lymphoma. CDR3 in amino acids: CASSQEQGGQSSYEQYF. Here the CDR3 DNA reads TGTGCCAGCAGCCAAGAGCAGGGCGGGCAGAGCTCCTACGAGCAGTACTTC.